The rows below give T cell receptor beta chains drawn from one sample of a study of cytomegalovirus exposure and HLA in healthy donors. Some clones are missing from TCRdb's copy, which holds only in-frame ones; the method was immunoSEQ multiplex PCR. The sample carries about 140,000 clones, 70% recorded once. What was sequenced was PBMCs. Source of these receptors: a woman aged 60 to 75 in good health and CMV-seropositive. CDR3s include the opening cysteine and the closing phenylalanine or tryptophan. The D gene is left open where the match is weak. The size field is filled for only some rows; it gives once, few, many or a size class.

size | D | J | V | DNA | CDR3
- | - | TRBJ1-2 | TRBV5-6 | TGTGCCAGCAGCCTACAGGGTTCCGCTGGGGGTGGCTACACCTTC | CASSLQGSAGGGYTF
few | TRBD1 | TRBJ1-1 | TRBV7-3 | TGTGCCAGCAGCTGGGACAGGGACACTGAAGCTTTCTTT | CASSWDRDTEAFF
- | TRBD1 | TRBJ2-1 | TRBV25-1 | TGTGCCAGCAGGGGACAGGGGTACAATGAGCAGTTCTTC | CASRGQGYNEQFF
few | - | TRBJ2-3 | TRBV28 | TGTGCCAGCAGTTTGGCGGGTACGCAGTATTTT | CASSLAGTQYF
- | TRBD2 | TRBJ2-1 | TRBV5-1 | TGCGCCAGCAGCGACAGCGGGGGCTCCTACAATGAGCAGTTCTTC | CASSDSGGSYNEQFF
- | - | TRBJ1-5 | TRBV18 | TGTGCCAGCTCACGCAGGGAGGACCAGCCCCAGCATTTT | CASSRREDQPQHF
- | - | TRBJ1-5 | TRBV29-1 | TGCAGCGATGCCTTGGGAGGCAATCAGCCCCAGCATTTT | CSDALGGNQPQHF
- | TRBD2 | TRBJ2-1 | TRBV11-3 | TGTGCCAGCAGCGGGACTAGCGCTTACAATGAGCAGTTCTTC | CASSGTSAYNEQFF
many | - | TRBJ2-6 | TRBV19 | TGTGCCAGCTCACAAACTGGGGCCAACGTCCTGACTTTC | CASSQTGANVLTF
- | TRBD1 | TRBJ2-7 | TRBV7-9 | TGTGCCAGCAGACCAGGGACAGGGAATTACGAGCAGTACTTC | CASRPGTGNYEQYF
- | - | TRBJ1-1 | TRBV4-1 | TGCGCCAGCAGCCAAGGCGGGGGGCGGCGAACTGAAGCTTTCTTT | CASSQGGGRRTEAFF
- | TRBD1 | TRBJ2-5 | TRBV6-5 | TGTGCCAGCAGTTACTCCCAGACAGGGAAAGAGACCCAGTACTTC | CASSYSQTGKETQYF
- | - | TRBJ1-3 | TRBV28 | TGTGCCAGCAGCGGGGGGGAGACCTCTGGAAACACCATATATTTT | CASSGGETSGNTIYF
few | - | TRBJ1-1 | TRBV6-4 | TGTGCCAGCAGTGACTTCCCGGTGGGGGCGAACACTGAAGCTTTCTTT | CASSDFPVGANTEAFF
- | - | TRBJ1-1 | TRBV11-2 | TGTGCCAGCAGCTTAGGGCCCGGGAGGCTGGAAGCTTTCTTT | CASSLGPGRLEAFF
- | - | TRBJ2-5 | TRBV19 | TGTGCCAGTAGTACAAATAGAAAAGAGACCCAGTACTTC | CASSTNRKETQYF
- | - | TRBJ2-7 | TRBV28 | TGTGCCAGCAGTCTAGGGGTTTCCCCCTACGAGCAGTACTTC | CASSLGVSPYEQYF
- | - | TRBJ2-3 | TRBV5-6 | TGTGCCAGCAGCCCAGACAGCCTCCCATACACAGATACGCAGTATTTT | CASSPDSLPYTDTQYF
- | - | TRBJ1-1 | TRBV29-1 | TGCAGCGTTGGTACGGGGAGAGGAGGGGCGGACACTGAAGCTTTCTTT | CSVGTGRGGADTEAFF
- | - | TRBJ2-5 | TRBV27 | TGTGCCAGCAGTTTTCGGGGGAGGGAGACCCAGTACTTC | CASSFRGRETQYF
- | TRBD2 | TRBJ2-7 | TRBV14 | TGTGCCAGCAGTCGAACCGGGACTAGCGGCTACGAGCAGTACTTC | CASSRTGTSGYEQYF
- | - | TRBJ1-1 | TRBV13 | TGTGCCAGCAGCTTAGCCCCATTCGGGACTGAAGCTTTCTTT | CASSLAPFGTEAFF
- | TRBD2 | TRBJ2-1 | TRBV28 | TGTGCCAGCAGTTCTAGCGGGAGGGACAATGAGCAGTTCTTC | CASSSSGRDNEQFF
once | TRBD1 | TRBJ2-7 | TRBV5-1 | TGCGCCAGCAGCTTACAGGGGGCTTCCTACGAGCAGTACTTC | CASSLQGASYEQYF
- | TRBD1 | TRBJ1-1 | TRBV27 | TGTGCCAGCACCCTAAAGTCAGGGGGCGCGGGTGAAGCTTTCTTT | CASTLKSGGAGEAFF
- | TRBD2 | TRBJ2-1 | TRBV19 | TGTGCCAGTAGTATGACTAGCGGAGATTACAATGAGCAGTTCTTC | CASSMTSGDYNEQFF
- | - | TRBJ2-1 | TRBV9 | TGTGCCAGCAGCGTAGTCGGGAACTCCTACAATGAGCAGTTCTTC | CASSVVGNSYNEQFF